This T cell receptor (beta chain) was sequenced during a study of T-cell memory formation after mild COVID-19 (dated by TCRdb to the early 2020s). For the wider study: Most TCR sequence clusters were specific to one of the two donors. In a couple of donors, T-cell clones that expanded and contracted after mild COVID-19 were tracked by sequencing TCRalpha and TCRbeta repertoires over time. Two young, previously healthy adult volunteers made up the cohort, one male and one female. General conclusions and limits of the study: From day 15 to 85, contracting clones showed balanced CD4/CD8 phenotypes, whereas a second wave of clones that expanded from day 15 to 37 leaned towards CD4+. Contracting CD4+ clones were located mainly in the CM and EM memory subsets, whereas CD8+ clones were found to be enriched in EMRA. Whether the second-wave clones peaking on day 37 were SARS-CoV-2 specific was not confirmed. Some responding clones were detected in pre-infection memory, suggesting pre-existing cross-reactive memory T cells joined the SARS-CoV-2 response. The study covered only a couple of mild cases, and larger cohorts including severe cases with pre-infection samples were considered necessary.

This clonotype was recorded many times. Its antigen is still unknown. Base-call qualities are not available, and no considerably larger clone is one nucleotide away. PBMCs were isolated by Ficoll-Paque density gradient centrifugation. V and J lose 4 bases and 8 bases, and a span of 18 bases separates them. The CDR3 covers 14 residues, taking in both the cysteine and the phenylalanine. The CDR3 DNA has 42 bases and is translated from base 1. CDR1 and CDR2, looked up from the germline V gene, are SGHRS and YFSETQ. The sequencer was an Illumina NovaSeq 6000. Using 5'RACE with constant-segment primers, TCRalpha and TCRbeta cDNA libraries were constructed, with sample barcodes and unique molecular identifiers added in the process. RNA was extracted from every sample with Trizol reagent. Library amplification was performed in two PCR steps, and a second sample barcode and Illumina TruSeq adapters were introduced in the second step. Sequencing of the libraries was done on an Illumina NovaSeq, producing 2 x 150 bp paired-end reads. In the authors' own workflow: The reads were demultiplexed and collapsed into UMI-guided consensus sequences using migec v1.2.7. Using mixcr v2.1.11, the UMI consensuses were aligned to TRA and TRB V and J templates and assembled into clonotypes. A clonotype was counted as expanded or contracted only if both edgeR and NoisET called the change significant, with noise models trained on biological replicates. For edgeR calls, the thresholds were a false discovery rate-adjusted p below 0.01 and a log2 fold-change of 1. PCA with hierarchical clustering of max-normalized trajectories of the 1000 most abundant clonotypes was used as exploratory dynamics analysis. The CD4 or CD8 phenotype of responding clones was assigned using the separately sequenced CD4+ and CD8+ repertoires. TCRdb trimmed the raw reads at Q25, called clones with MiXCR and kept productive beta chains. CDR3 protein sequences are deduplicated, and each keeps its most common genes and DNA. These V and J calls rely on TCRdb rather than the paper's analysis. This sample has 550,000 to 600,000 distinct CDR3 sequences in its table, and roughly 17% of those were observed once. In total, the top ten clones hold 8.1% of the sample.

The source of this sequence is an adult woman who had mild COVID-19 (a few samples of this study predate the infection). The sample titles of this study are shuffled in the database, so cell type and time point are left out; the donor was told from shared clones. The chain links TRBV5-1 with TRBJ1-2, with the D gene not confidently named. The sample taken for sequencing was PBMCs or a T cell subset sorted from them (not recorded which). Here is the DNA: TGCGCCAGCAGCAAAAAAGACCCTTCGAGGGGCTACACCTTC. This sequence encodes CASSKKDPSRGYTF. This CDR3, with the reference TRBV5-1 and TRBJ1-2 proteins standing in past its ends, gives the full variable domain KAGVTQTPRYLIKTRGQQVTLSCSPISGHRSVSWYQQTPGQGLQFLFEYFSETQRNKGNFPGRFSGRQFSNSRSEMNVSTLELGDSALYLCASSKKDPSRGYTFGSGTRLTVV.